These T cell receptor beta chains were read from a single sample in a study of blood T cell repertoires in COVID-19. Using immunoSEQ multiplex PCR, the repertoire was profiled, and TCRdb retains in-frame clones only, with some absent. The data show hundreds of thousands of clones, over 80% seen once. Sample: peripheral blood. The receptor set was obtained from a woman aged 18-30 years with acute or convalescent COVID-19. The CDR3 runs from the conserved cysteine through the conserved F or W. The D gene is left open where the match is weak.

j_gene	d_gene	v_gene	CDR3aa
TRBJ2-2	-	TRBV6-1	CASSEARWTTTGELFF
TRBJ1-5	TRBD1	TRBV7-9	CASSYEFGTGADQPQHF
TRBJ1-3	-	TRBV3-1/TRBV3-2	CASSQPSGTGSSGNTIYF
TRBJ2-7	TRBD1	TRBV2	CASSRPGTGFDNEQYF
TRBJ1-2	-	TRBV5-8	CASSAWDKDYGYTF
TRBJ2-2	TRBD2	TRBV6-2/TRBV6-3	CASSALAGGHTGELFF
TRBJ1-2	-	TRBV30	CAWSVQVRYTF
TRBJ2-1	TRBD2	TRBV2	CASRLAGNNEQFF
TRBJ1-3	-	TRBV5-1	CASSPALGSPGNTIYF
TRBJ2-7	-	TRBV27	CASSSPPRGYEQYF
TRBJ2-7	-	TRBV18	CASSLQGNEQYF
TRBJ2-2	TRBD2	TRBV7-6	CASSPPTGGPVAGELFF
TRBJ1-1	-	TRBV5-1	CASYTPHYEAFF
TRBJ1-2	-	TRBV5-6	CASSLEHRTNYGYTF
TRBJ1-2	-	TRBV2	CASRVRGLQANYGYTF
TRBJ2-7	-	TRBV5-1	CASSFSGPLTYEQYF
TRBJ1-2	-	TRBV7-6	CASSSNTPPAYGYTF
TRBJ1-1	-	TRBV18	CASSPVMSLNTEAFF
TRBJ1-5	-	TRBV5-1	CASSLPGNQPQHF
TRBJ2-5	-	TRBV30	CAWSAYQETQYF
TRBJ1-2	-	TRBV5-6	CASSRQVLYGYTF
TRBJ1-2	-	TRBV2	CASSEPVENYGYTF
TRBJ1-1	-	TRBV6-2/TRBV6-3	CASSYRGSLAEAFF
TRBJ1-2	-	TRBV7-9	CASSLEQVANYGYTF
TRBJ1-5	-	TRBV11-2	CASSLAGVNQPQHF
TRBJ2-1	TRBD1	TRBV7-2	CASSGPLRDRGSDEQFF
TRBJ1-1	-	TRBV7-2	CASSLQGYGTEAFF
TRBJ2-3	-	TRBV28	CASSLGRGEFTDTQYF
TRBJ2-5	TRBD2	TRBV7-2	CASSLAGGAIETQYF
TRBJ2-7	-	TRBV18	CASSPWGQSSYEQYF
TRBJ1-2	-	TRBV12-3/TRBV12-4	CASSPHVEDGYTF
TRBJ1-5	TRBD1	TRBV19	CASTPPGQEISPQHF
TRBJ2-1	TRBD2	TRBV7-3	CASSSLFLAGDTNYNEQFF
TRBJ2-7	-	TRBV12-3/TRBV12-4	CASSLAGYEQYF
TRBJ1-5	-	TRBV12-5	CASVGGGNQPQHF
TRBJ1-6	-	TRBV7-2	CASSLDRGAAFPNSPLHF
TRBJ2-7	-	TRBV7-8	CASSSGLMTSYEQYF
TRBJ1-1	-	TRBV6-6	CASSRNTEAFF
TRBJ1-2	-	TRBV4-1	CASSHPARGGHSGYTF
TRBJ2-7	-	TRBV6-5	CASSYGPGISYEQYF
TRBJ1-2	-	TRBV6-5	CASSRPGNYGYTF
TRBJ2-7	TRBD1	TRBV6-6	CASSRGQGYEQYF